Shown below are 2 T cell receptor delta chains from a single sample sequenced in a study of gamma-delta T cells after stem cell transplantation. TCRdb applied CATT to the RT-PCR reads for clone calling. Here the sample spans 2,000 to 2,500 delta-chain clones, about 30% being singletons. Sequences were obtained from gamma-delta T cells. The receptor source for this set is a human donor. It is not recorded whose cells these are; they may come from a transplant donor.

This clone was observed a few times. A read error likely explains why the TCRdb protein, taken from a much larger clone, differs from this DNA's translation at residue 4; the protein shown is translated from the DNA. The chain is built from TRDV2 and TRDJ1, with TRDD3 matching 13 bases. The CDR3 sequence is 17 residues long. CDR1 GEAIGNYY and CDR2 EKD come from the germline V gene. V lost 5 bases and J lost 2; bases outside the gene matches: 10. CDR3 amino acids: CACGSLTGGYETDKLIF. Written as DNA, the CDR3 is TGTGCCTGTGGTTCCCTTACTGGGGGATACGAGACCGATAAACTCATCTTT.

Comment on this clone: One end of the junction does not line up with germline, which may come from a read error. This CDR3 reads CACDTVQVLVDSDDTRPMFF. The DNA of the CDR3 is TGTGCCTGTGACACCGTACAAGTACTGGTAGATTCGGATGACACCCGACCGATGTTTTTC. The chain joins TRDV2 to TRDJ3; D is possibly TRDD3 (5 bases). Per the germline V gene, CDR1 is GEAIGNYY and CDR2 is EKD. The length of the CDR3 is 20 residues.